The present T cell receptor (beta chain) was sequenced within a study of preoperative IRX-2 immunotherapy in early breast cancer. TCRdb's copy holds only in-frame clones and misses some; the assay was immunoSEQ multiplex PCR. The repertoire holds some 19,000 clones, with approximately 86% as singletons. Looked up from germline, CDR1 is MDHEN and CDR2 is SYDVKM. The CDR3 is 15 residues long. J was trimmed by 4 bases and V by 7 bases; bases with no gene match: 12. Treatment here: preoperative locoregional IRX-2 cytokine immunotherapy. Preoperative locoregional IRX-2 cytokine immunotherapy was tested in the phase Ib source study.

This TCR derives from a human donor with breast cancer. Here the sequenced sample was lymph node tissue, taken after IRX-2 immunotherapy. The chain is built from TRBV28 and TRBJ2-7, with 8 bases lining up with TRBD2. The CDR3 DNA follows: TGTGCCAGCATCGCAAGCGGGGGACAACATTACGAGCAGTACTTC. This gives the protein CASIASGGQHYEQYF.